These 32 T cell receptor beta chains share one sample of origin, sequenced in a study of blood T cell repertoires in COVID-19. Sequencing was performed with immunoSEQ multiplex PCR; in TCRdb, only in-frame clones are kept and a portion is missing. The profile shows about 55,000 clones, about nine tenths of them singletons. The sample taken for sequencing was peripheral blood. These receptors were collected from a man aged 35-49 years with COVID-19, enrolled during active disease.

V and J are TRBV28 and TRBJ1-1, with a weak D call TRBD1 (5 bases). The CDR3 is 13 amino acids. With 10 bases removed from V and 3 bases from J, the gap between germline ends came to 15 bases. In germline, CDR1 is MDHEN, CDR2 SYDVKM. CDR3 residues: CAIQGTPHTEAFF. The CDR3, as DNA: TGTGCCATCCAAGGGACTCCCCACACTGAAGCTTTCTTT.

The rearrangement joins TRBV11-2 to TRBJ2-1, with TRBD2 matching 7 bases. The V and J ends lost 6 bases and 7 bases, in that order; junction bases with no gene match: 0. The germline V gene encodes CDR1 SGHAT and CDR2 FQNNGV. The CDR3 is 11 amino acids. The CDR3 is CASRGGNEQFF. The CDR3 nucleotides are TGTGCCAGCAGGGGGGGGAATGAGCAGTTCTTC.

This chain links TRBV5-4 with TRBJ1-2, with D perhaps TRBD1 (6 bases). CDR3 length: 16 residues. Trimming cost V 2 bases and J 2 bases, with 16 bases left between them. The germline V gene encodes CDR1 SGHNT and CDR2 YYREEE (reference sequence). The CDR3 loop is CASSFDVQGINYGYTF. CDR3 in DNA: TGTGCCAGCAGCTTTGATGTGCAGGGGATAAACTATGGCTACACCTTC.

The V call is TRBV10-3, the J call TRBJ1-6, with a tentative D call TRBD1 (5 bases). The CDR3 spans 18 residues. The germline V gene has CDR1 ENHRY and CDR2 SYGVKD. V lost 3 bases, J lost 0 bases, and 15 bases lay in between. The CDR3 DNA sequence: TGTGCCATCAGTGAACCGGGACTCCTCAGCTCCTATAATTCACCCCTCCACTTT. Amino acid sequence: CAISEPGLLSSYNSPLHF.

The genes are TRBV30 and TRBJ1-1; 7 positions match TRBD1. Trimming at V came to 1 base and at J to 5 bases, leaving 1 base not matched to a gene. Looked up from germline, CDR1 is GTSNPN and CDR2 is SVGIG (reference sequence). The CDR3 sequence is 12 residues long. The CDR3 protein is CAWSGGQTEAFF. CDR3 DNA sequence: TGTGCCTGGAGTGGGGGACAGACTGAAGCTTTCTTT.

The chain carries TRBV19 and TRBJ2-7; 9 nucleotides line up with TRBD2. This CDR3 region has 14 residues. Germline V gene data show CDR1 as LNHDA and CDR2 as SQIVND (reference sequence). V lost 5 bases, J lost 4 bases, and 6 bases stayed unmatched. The CDR3 DNA reads TGTGCCAGTAGTCGGGCACTAGCGGGTTACGAGCAGTACTTC. It codes for CASSRALAGYEQYF.

This chain connects TRBV28 to TRBJ2-1; weak D call: TRBD2 (5 bases). Germline CDR1 is MDHEN and CDR2 is SYDVKM. The CDR3 totals 16 residues. Trimming pared 5 bases from V and 10 bases from J, leaving 24 bases between. The CDR3 reads CASSAVSGRLVAEQFF. The DNA of the CDR3 is TGTGCCAGCAGTGCCGTCTCTGGGCGTTTAGTAGCGGAGCAGTTCTTC.

This rearrangement joins TRBV14 to TRBJ1-3, with TRBD1 matching over 10 bases. The V and J ends lost 4 bases and 3 bases, in that order; junction bases with no gene match: 12. This CDR3 is built from 18 residues. Germline CDR1 is SGHDN and CDR2 is FVKESK. CDR3 sequence: CASSLLPPGQGLGNTIYF. CDR3 DNA: TGTGCCAGCAGCCTGCTTCCACCGGGACAGGGGCTTGGAAACACCATATATTTT.

The gene calls are TRBV28 and TRBJ2-7; 7 bases line up with TRBD1. CDR3 length: 11 residues. The junction had 1 base not matched to a gene; V was cut back by 6 bases and J by 5 bases. CDR1 MDHEN and CDR2 SYDVKM come from the germline V gene. The CDR3 DNA is TGTGCCAGCAGCGACAGGGACGAGCAGTACTTC. Translation: CASSDRDEQYF.

The chain has TRBV5-1 and TRBJ1-4; 7 nucleotides match TRBD1. V was clipped by 5 bases and J by 8 bases; unmatched bases: 9. Germline V gives CDR1 SGHRS, CDR2 YFSETQ. The CDR3 loop spans 14 amino acids. CDR3 loop: CASSFAGTEEKLFF. CDR3 DNA: TGCGCCAGCAGTTTCGCCGGGACAGAAGAAAAACTGTTTTTT.

The chain is built from TRBV5-1 and TRBJ2-7, with TRBD1 identical over 8 bases. V lost 0 bases, J lost 0 bases, and 8 bases stayed unmatched. CDR3 length: 17 residues. Germline V gene lookup returns CDR1 SGHRS and CDR2 YFSETQ. The CDR3 loop is CASSLAFGQGASYEQYF. The DNA of the CDR3 is TGCGCCAGCAGCTTGGCTTTCGGACAGGGTGCCTCCTACGAGCAGTACTTC.

This chain joins TRBV7-9 and TRBJ2-3; 13 bases align to TRBD2. With 7 bases clipped from V and 2 bases from J, the junction kept 6 bases outside the gene matches. The CDR3 spans 16 residues. Germline loops: CDR1 SEHNR, CDR2 FQNEAQ (reference sequence). Written as DNA, the CDR3 is TGTGCCAGCACGCGGACTAGCGGGGGCCCCACAGATACGCAGTATTTT. It codes for CASTRTSGGPTDTQYF.

This sequence joins TRBV9 and TRBJ1-1, with a weak D call TRBD1 (5 bases). The CDR3 length is 13 residues. Germline lookup yields CDR1 SGDLS and CDR2 YYNGEE. Trimming shortened V by 6 bases and J by 5 bases, and 14 bases separated the two germline ends. CDR3 bases: TGTGCCAGCACGGCGGGGCAGCGGACTGAAGCTTTCTTT. This encodes CASTAGQRTEAFF.

The chain is built from TRBV5-1 and TRBJ2-1; D is perhaps TRBD1 (6 bases). The CDR3 is made up of 12 amino acids. CDR1 is SGHRS and CDR2 is YFSETQ in the germline V gene. Deletions cut 6 bases from V and 8 bases from J, with 12 bases between. The CDR3 coding sequence is TGCGCCAGCACCACAGGGAACTATGAGCAGTTCTTC. Encoded protein: CASTTGNYEQFF.

This clone was seen once. V and J are TRBV29-1 and TRBJ2-6, with D tentatively TRBD2 (5 bases). The CDR3 sequence is 14 residues long. The V gene lost 5 bases and the J gene lost 0 bases, with 8 bases spanning the gap. Looked up from germline, CDR1 is SQVTM and CDR2 is ANQGSEA. The CDR3, as DNA: TGCAGCGTTACGGGGATCTCTGGGGCCAACGTCCTGACTTTC. Encoded protein: CSVTGISGANVLTF. Based on the CDR3 plus reference TRBV29-1 and TRBJ2-6, the full variable domain is SAVISQKPSRDICQRGTSLTIQCQVDSQVTMMFWYRQQPGQSLTLIATANQGSEATYESGFVIDKFPISRPNLTFSTLTVSNMSPEDSSIYLCSVTGISGANVLTFGAGSRLTVL.

In its sample, this clone was seen a few times. The chain has TRBV15 and TRBJ1-1; TRBD1 might be the D (5 bases). Deletions cut 6 bases from V and 2 bases from J, with 13 bases between. The germline gives CDR1 LNHNV, CDR2 YYDKDF (reference sequence). CDR3 length: 14 amino acids. The CDR3 protein is CATSHDRANTEAFF. The CDR3 DNA reads TGTGCCACCAGTCACGACAGAGCCAACACTGAAGCTTTCTTT.

This clone was observed a few times. The gene calls are TRBV4-1 and TRBJ2-1; 9 bases align to TRBD1. Germline CDR1 reads MGHRA; CDR2 reads YSYEKL. V shed 2 bases and J 5 bases; nucleotides not matched to a gene: 7. This CDR3 region has 16 residues. The CDR3 spells CASSQISGQGNNEQFF. The CDR3 coding sequence is TGCGCCAGCAGCCAAATCTCAGGACAGGGGAACAATGAGCAGTTCTTC.

The chain recombines TRBV15 with TRBJ1-1; TRBD1 agrees at 7 bases. There are 16 residues in the CDR3. Germline CDR1 LNHNV, CDR2 YYDKDF (reference sequence). Losses at the gene ends were 0 bases for V and 6 bases for J; bases not matched to a gene: 10. The CDR3 is CATSRDSLGTDPEAFF. As DNA, the CDR3 is TGTGCCACCAGCAGAGATTCCCTGGGGACAGACCCTGAAGCTTTCTTT.

The J gene is TRBJ1-3, the V gene TRBV10-3; D remains ambiguous. CDR1 is ENHRY and CDR2 is SYGVKD in the germline V gene. The CDR3 has 13 residues. V lost 0 bases and J lost 3, with 3 bases in between. The CDR3 DNA follows: TGTGCCATCAGTGAGTCGCGTGGAAACACCATATATTTT. It yields the protein CAISESRGNTIYF.

This clone has a handful of counts. This chain uses TRBV30 with TRBJ2-7, with D possibly being TRBD2 (5 bases). The germline CDR1 and CDR2 sequences are GTSNPN and SVGIG (reference sequence). This CDR3 contains 14 residues. V was shortened by 3 bases and J by 7 bases, with 19 bases between the two germline ends. The CDR3 here is CAWRRIPTTREQYF. In nucleotides, the CDR3 is TGTGCCTGGAGAAGAATTCCCACTACTAGAGAGCAGTACTTC.

The CDR3 reads CASRGLAGYETQYF. The DNA of the CDR3 is TGTGCCAGCAGGGGACTAGCGGGATATGAGACCCAGTACTTC. The genes are TRBV6-5 and TRBJ2-5, with 13 bases identical to TRBD2. Germline V gene sequence: CDR1 MNHEY, CDR2 SVGAGI. The CDR3 contains 14 residues. V gave up 6 bases and J gave up 5 bases; unmatched junction bases: 3.

This clone was seen more than once but under ten times. J is TRBJ2-1 and V is TRBV7-2; weak D call: TRBD2 (5 bases). The CDR3 extends over 13 amino acids. V was shortened by 1 base and J by 9 bases, with 10 bases between the two germline ends. Germline V gene sequence: CDR1 SGHTA, CDR2 FQGNSA. In DNA, the CDR3 is TGTGCCAGCAGCTTAGAGCGGTATGGTGAGCAGTTCTTC. Residues: CASSLERYGEQFF. Together with reference TRBV7-2 and TRBJ2-1, the CDR3 gives the full variable domain: GAGVSQSPSNKVTEKGKDVELRCDPISGHTALYWYRQSLGQGLEFLIYFQGNSAPDKSGLPSDRFSAERTGGSVSTLTIQRTQQEDSAVYLCASSLERYGEQFFGPGTRLTVL.

The rearrangement links TRBV11-2 to TRBJ2-7, with D unclear. Germline assignment: CDR1 SGHAT and CDR2 FQNNGV. The length of the CDR3 is 13 residues. The V and J ends lost 1 base and 3 bases respectively, with 7 bases between them. The CDR3 is CASSLVYYYEQYF. CDR3 nucleotide sequence: TGTGCCAGCAGCTTAGTCTACTACTACGAGCAGTACTTC.

The V and J genes are TRBV11-2 and TRBJ2-7, with D unclear. CDR1 SGHAT and CDR2 FQNNGV come from the germline V gene. The V end lost 1 base, the J end lost 0 bases, and 4 bases lay between the germline ends. This CDR3 has 13 residues. The CDR3 sequence: CASSLGVSYEQYF. In DNA, the CDR3 is TGTGCCAGCAGCTTAGGCGTCTCCTACGAGCAGTACTTC.

CDR3 in DNA: TGCAGCATCACAGAGAACACCGGGGAGCTGTTTTTT. This gives the protein CSITENTGELFF. The V call is TRBV29-1, the J call TRBJ2-2; D remains ambiguous. CDR3 length: 12 amino acids. V lost 8 bases, J lost 1 base, and 8 bases lay in between. Germline CDR1 is SQVTM and CDR2 is ANQGSEA.

The chain carries TRBV6-5 and TRBJ2-2, with D maybe TRBD1 (6 bases). Trimming pared 2 bases from V and 2 bases from J, leaving 9 bases between. Germline V CDR1 and CDR2: MNHEY, SVGAGI. This CDR3 is 15 amino acids long. CDR3 coding DNA: TGTGCCAGCAGTTACGGCAGGGGAAACACCGGGGAGCTGTTTTTT. It is translated as CASSYGRGNTGELFF.

The V call is TRBV2, the J call TRBJ2-6; 9 nucleotides align to TRBD2. The CDR3 length is 17 residues. J was trimmed by 0 bases and V by 7 bases; bases with no gene match: 7. The germline gives CDR1 SNHLY, CDR2 FYNNEI. CDR3 protein: CASNGLAKGSGANVLTF. The CDR3 DNA reads TGTGCCAGCAACGGACTAGCGAAGGGCTCTGGGGCCAACGTCCTGACTTTC.

The chain employs TRBV5-4 and TRBJ1-2; no reliable D call. This CDR3 has 13 amino acids. Trimming shortened V by 1 base and J by 3 bases, and 7 bases separated the two germline ends. Germline lookup yields CDR1 SGHNT and CDR2 YYREEE (reference sequence). The CDR3 nucleotides read TGTGCCAGCAGCTTGCCCGGAGACTATGGCTACACCTTC. It specifies CASSLPGDYGYTF. Variable domain in full (rest from reference TRBV5-4 and TRBJ1-2): ETGVTQSPTHLIKTRGQQVTLRCSSQSGHNTVSWYQQALGQGPQFIFQYYREEENGRGNFPPRFSGLQFPNYSSELNVNALELDDSALYLCASSLPGDYGYTFGSGTRLTVV.

This chain joins TRBV28 and TRBJ2-1; 9 positions match TRBD2. Germline CDR1 reads MDHEN; CDR2 reads SYDVKM. After removal of 2 bases from V and 7 bases from J, the junction contained 9 bases not matched to a gene. The CDR3 is made up of 16 amino acids. The CDR3 sequence: CASSLVASGVKNEQFF. DNA of the CDR3: TGTGCCAGCAGTTTAGTAGCTAGCGGGGTTAAAAATGAGCAGTTCTTC.

The CDR3, as DNA: TGCGCCAGCAGCTTGACTAGCTTCAACGAGCAGTACTTC. Translated, it gives CASSLTSFNEQYF. This rearrangement joins TRBV5-1 to TRBJ2-7; possible D gene TRBD2, 6 bases. Germline V CDR1 and CDR2: SGHRS, YFSETQ. This CDR3 has 13 amino acids. The V gene lost 1 base and the J gene lost 5 bases, with 10 bases spanning the gap.

The chain carries TRBV19 and TRBJ1-1; the D is unclear. The CDR3 sequence is 13 residues long. With 1 base removed from V and 5 bases from J, the gap between germline ends came to 8 bases. Germline CDR1 LNHDA, CDR2 SQIVND (reference sequence). In DNA form, the CDR3 reads TGTGCCAGTAGTATAGTGCCGGGAACTGAAGCTTTCTTT. Residues: CASSIVPGTEAFF.

CDR3 sequence (DNA): TGTGCCAGCAGCGAGGGAGCTCCGACCTGGGACTACGAGCAGTACTTC. Protein product: CASSEGAPTWDYEQYF. The V and J genes are TRBV7-6 and TRBJ2-7; weak D call: TRBD2 (5 bases). The germline V gene has CDR1 SGHVS and CDR2 FNYEAQ. This CDR3 comprises 16 residues. V dropped 5 bases and J dropped 3 bases, with 20 bases sitting between them. Complete variable domain (other parts from reference TRBV7-6 and TRBJ2-7): GAGVSQSPRYKVTKRGQDVALRCDPISGHVSLYWYRQALGQGPEFLTYFNYEAQQDKSGLPNDRFSAERPEGSISTLTIQRTEQRDSAMYRCASSEGAPTWDYEQYFGPGTRLTVT.